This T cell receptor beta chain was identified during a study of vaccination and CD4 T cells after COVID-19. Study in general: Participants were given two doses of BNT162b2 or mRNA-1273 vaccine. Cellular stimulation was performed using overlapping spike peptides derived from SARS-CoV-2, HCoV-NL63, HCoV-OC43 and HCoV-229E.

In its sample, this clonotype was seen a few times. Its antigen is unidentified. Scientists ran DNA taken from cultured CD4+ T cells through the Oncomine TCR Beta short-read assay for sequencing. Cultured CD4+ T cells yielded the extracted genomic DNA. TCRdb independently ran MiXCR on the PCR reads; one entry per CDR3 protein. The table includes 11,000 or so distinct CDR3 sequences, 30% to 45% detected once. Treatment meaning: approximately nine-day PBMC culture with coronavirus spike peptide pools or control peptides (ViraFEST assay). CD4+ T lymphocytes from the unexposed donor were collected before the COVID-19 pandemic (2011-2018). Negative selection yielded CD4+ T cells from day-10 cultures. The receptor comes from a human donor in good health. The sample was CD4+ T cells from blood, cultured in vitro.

CDR3 amino acids: CASSVGLIGPQHF. In DNA, the CDR3 is TGTGCCAGCAGTGTGGGACTGATCGGGCCCCAGCATTTT. The chain combines TRBV6-1 with TRBJ1-5; weak D call: TRBD1 (5 bases). CDR1 and CDR2 (germline): MNHNS, SASEGT. V lost 4 bases and J lost 9, with 13 bases in between. This CDR3 is built from 13 residues.